The T cell receptor (beta chain) under discussion was sequenced for a study of blood T cell repertoires in COVID-19. Study-wide context: There were acute and convalescent COVID-19 samples, and they came from the United States, Italy and Spain. In each case, the material was cDNA or gDNA derived from T cells, B-cell-depleted T cells, or PBMCs.

In germline, CDR1 is SGDLS, CDR2 YYNGEE. V lost 3 bases and J lost 15; bases outside the gene matches: 5. There are 13 residues in the CDR3. Under the authors' procedure: Amplification from reference gene primers served as the basis for estimated nucleated cell counts. Using immunoSEQ multiplex PCR, the repertoire was profiled, and TCRdb retains in-frame clones only, with some absent. V and J calls and clone size are as listed in that table; D and trimming were resolved from the DNA. This table has 200,000 to 250,000 clones, over 75% appearing once. Sequenced input: peripheral blood. This receptor was identified in a woman aged 40-49 years who had recovered from COVID-19. The chain has TRBV9 and TRBJ2-1; 14 bases are a match to TRBD2. The CDR3 coding sequence is TGTGCCAGCAGCGACCCGGGACTAGCGGGGGTGTTCTTC. This encodes CASSDPGLAGVFF.